This TCR beta chain was captured in a study of response to subunit inactivated influenza vaccine. TCRdb analysed the RT-PCR reads with MiXCR anew, one entry per CDR3 protein. The sample carries about 500,000 distinct CDR3 sequences, 16% recorded once. V lost 2 bases to trimming and J lost 1 base, with 11 bases between them. Germline values: CDR1 MGHDK, CDR2 SYGVNS. This CDR3 contains 15 residues. The material was CD4+ T cells sorted from PBMCs, obtained around 25 months after vaccination. The chain links TRBV25-1 to TRBJ1-1; TRBD1 is a possible D gene (5 bases). The origin of this receptor is a man between 50 and 75 years old who received an inactivated influenza vaccine. CDR3 DNA: TGTGCCAGCAGTGAAACAGGTCGTCGGAACACTGAAGCTTTCTTT. This sequence encodes CASSETGRRNTEAFF.